This T cell receptor beta chain derives from a study of blood T cell repertoires in COVID-19. In the study overall: Sample material is recorded as cDNA or gDNA derived from T cells, B-cell-depleted T cells, or PBMCs.

Using immunoSEQ multiplex PCR, the repertoire was profiled, and TCRdb retains in-frame clones only, with some absent. The sample contains around 61,000 clones, about nine tenths of which appear only once. This CDR3 spans 13 amino acids. Trimming pared 5 bases from V and 5 bases from J, leaving 11 bases between. Germline V gene data show CDR1 as KGHDR and CDR2 as SFDVKD. Specimen: peripheral blood. The clonotype comes from a middle-aged man with active COVID-19. The chain couples TRBV24-1 to TRBJ2-5, with D perhaps TRBD2 (6 bases). CDR3 loop: CATSGLDEETQYF. The CDR3, as DNA: TGTGCCACCAGTGGACTAGACGAGGAGACCCAGTACTTC.